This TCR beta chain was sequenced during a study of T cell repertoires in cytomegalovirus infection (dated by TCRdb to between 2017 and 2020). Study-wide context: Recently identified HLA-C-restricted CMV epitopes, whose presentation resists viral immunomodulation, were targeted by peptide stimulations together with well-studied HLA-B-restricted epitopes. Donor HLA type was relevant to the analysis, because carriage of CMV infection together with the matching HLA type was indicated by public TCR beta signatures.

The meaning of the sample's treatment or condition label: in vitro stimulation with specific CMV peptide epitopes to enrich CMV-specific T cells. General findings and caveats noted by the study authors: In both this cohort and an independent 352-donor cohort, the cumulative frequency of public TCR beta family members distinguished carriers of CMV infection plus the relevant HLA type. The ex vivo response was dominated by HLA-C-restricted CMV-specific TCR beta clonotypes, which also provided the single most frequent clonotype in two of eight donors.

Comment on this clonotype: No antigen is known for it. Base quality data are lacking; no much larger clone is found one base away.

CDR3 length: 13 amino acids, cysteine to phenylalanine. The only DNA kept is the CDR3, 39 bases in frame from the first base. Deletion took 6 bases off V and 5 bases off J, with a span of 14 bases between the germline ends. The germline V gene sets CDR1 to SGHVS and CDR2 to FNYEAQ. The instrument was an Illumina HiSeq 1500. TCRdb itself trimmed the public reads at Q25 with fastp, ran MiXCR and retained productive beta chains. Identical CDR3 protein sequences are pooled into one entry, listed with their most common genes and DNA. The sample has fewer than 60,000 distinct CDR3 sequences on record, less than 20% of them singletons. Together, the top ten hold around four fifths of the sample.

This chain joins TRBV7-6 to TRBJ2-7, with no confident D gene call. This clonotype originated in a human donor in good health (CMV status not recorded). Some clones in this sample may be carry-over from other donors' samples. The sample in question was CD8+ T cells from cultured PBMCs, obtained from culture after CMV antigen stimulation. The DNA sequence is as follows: TGTGCCAGCAGTCCCTCGATCAGTGACGAGCAGTACTTC. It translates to CASSPSISDEQYF.